This TCR beta chain was recorded in a study of blood T cells in healthy people across ages. Findings of the study overall: Long-lived and aged donors differed, with more naive CD4+ cells and higher diversity in the long-lived. Diversity estimates from one million T cells were considered underestimates. TCR beta diversity was tightly associated with the proportion of naive T cells. Expanded clonotype shifts may have been confounded, as the donors had an unknown CMV status.

Combining a sample-barcoded 5' primer with a J-beta primer mix, a second PCR ran for roughly 6 to 12 cycles. TCRdb re-called the 5' RACE reads with MiXCR, one entry per CDR3 protein. The repertoire holds 630,000 or so distinct CDR3 sequences, about 28% seen once, with less than 20% in the top ten. CDR1 MNHNY and CDR2 SVGAGI come from the germline V gene (reference sequence). The CDR3 extends over 15 amino acids. Losses at the gene ends were 6 bases for V and 6 bases for J; bases not matched to a gene: 10. With regard to this clonotype: What it binds is not known.

The chain couples TRBV6-6 to TRBJ1-1, with TRBD1 identical over 10 bases. This sequence was found in a woman of 80 years or more in good health. Sequencing was done on a sample of blood. The CDR3 protein is CASSSRQGARAEAFF. CDR3 in DNA: TGTGCCAGCAGCTCCCGACAGGGGGCGCGCGCTGAAGCTTTCTTT.